The rows below give T cell receptor beta chains drawn from one sample of a study of blood T cell repertoires in COVID-19. Clones were sequenced by immunoSEQ multiplex PCR, and TCRdb holds only the in-frame ones, with some missing. Among 130,000 or so clones listed, 85% were seen once. The sample taken for sequencing was peripheral blood. These receptors all stem from a human donor in a cohort sampled during active COVID-19. Each CDR3 is given with its conserved first and last residue. The D gene is left open where the match is weak. For some rows the clone size is stated as once, few or many, or as a class when expanded; others skip it.

cdr3_aa: CASSVAGLDTDTQYF
cdr3_nt: TGTGCCAGCAGTGTAGCGGGCTTGGACACAGATACGCAGTATTTT
j_call: TRBJ2-3
v_call: TRBV6-2/TRBV6-3
d_call: TRBD2
cdr3_length: 15
clone_size: NA

cdr3_aa: CAWSEGGAGSPLHF
cdr3_nt: TGTGCCTGGAGTGAAGGGGGCGCGGGTTCACCCCTCCACTTT
j_call: TRBJ1-6
v_call: TRBV30
d_call: TRBD1
cdr3_length: 14
clone_size: NA

cdr3_aa: CASSSAMRAQETQYF
cdr3_nt: TGCGCCAGCAGCTCCGCCATGAGAGCCCAAGAGACCCAGTACTTC
j_call: TRBJ2-5
v_call: TRBV5-1
d_call: NA
cdr3_length: 15
clone_size: NA

cdr3_aa: CASSLGQGVSGNTIYF
cdr3_nt: TGTGCCAGCAGCTTGGGACAGGGTGTCTCTGGAAACACCATATATTTT
j_call: TRBJ1-3
v_call: TRBV5-5
d_call: TRBD1
cdr3_length: 16
clone_size: NA

cdr3_aa: CASSALGGAGELFF
cdr3_nt: TGTGCCAGCAGCGCTCTTGGGGGGGCCGGGGAGCTGTTTTTT
j_call: TRBJ2-2
v_call: TRBV9
d_call: TRBD2
cdr3_length: 14
clone_size: NA

cdr3_aa: CASSNLSNEETQYF
cdr3_nt: TGTGCCAGCAGCAATTTGAGTAACGAAGAGACCCAGTACTTC
j_call: TRBJ2-5
v_call: TRBV21-1
d_call: NA
cdr3_length: 14
clone_size: NA

cdr3_aa: CASSIVPGPGPADTQYF
cdr3_nt: TGTGCCAGTAGTATAGTCCCCGGTCCAGGCCCGGCAGATACGCAGTATTTT
j_call: TRBJ2-3
v_call: TRBV19
d_call: NA
cdr3_length: 17
clone_size: NA

cdr3_aa: CASSEAVGPPGTQYF
cdr3_nt: TGTGCCAGCAGTGAAGCGGTGGGTCCCCCGGGGACCCAGTACTTC
j_call: TRBJ2-5
v_call: TRBV6-1
d_call: NA
cdr3_length: 15
clone_size: NA

cdr3_aa: CASSLFGHQVYYGYTF
cdr3_nt: TGTGCCAGCAGCTTATTTGGACATCAGGTGTACTATGGCTACACCTTC
j_call: TRBJ1-2
v_call: TRBV7-8
d_call: NA
cdr3_length: 16
clone_size: NA

cdr3_aa: CASSYRETLNTGELFF
cdr3_nt: TGTGCCAGCAGTTATAGGGAGACTTTGAACACCGGGGAGCTGTTTTTT
j_call: TRBJ2-2
v_call: TRBV6-6
d_call: NA
cdr3_length: 16
clone_size: NA

cdr3_aa: CASSLARRGDEQYF
cdr3_nt: TGCGCCAGCAGCTTGGCGCGCAGGGGAGACGAGCAGTACTTC
j_call: TRBJ2-7
v_call: TRBV5-1
d_call: NA
cdr3_length: 14
clone_size: once

cdr3_aa: CAWSPGGGADTQYF
cdr3_nt: TGTGCCTGGAGTCCCGGGGGAGGGGCAGATACGCAGTATTTT
j_call: TRBJ2-3
v_call: TRBV30
d_call: TRBD2
cdr3_length: 14
clone_size: NA

cdr3_aa: CASSQAGTATNEQFF
cdr3_nt: TGTGCCAGCAGCCAGGCCGGGACTGCCACAAATGAGCAGTTCTTC
j_call: TRBJ2-1
v_call: TRBV3-1/TRBV3-2
d_call: NA
cdr3_length: 15
clone_size: NA

cdr3_aa: CASTEVNRGNTEAFF
cdr3_nt: TGTGCCAGCACGGAGGTCAATCGGGGGAACACTGAAGCTTTCTTT
j_call: TRBJ1-1
v_call: TRBV6-5
d_call: NA
cdr3_length: 15
clone_size: NA

cdr3_aa: CASSGLQGDTQYF
cdr3_nt: TGCGCCAGCAGCGGGTTACAGGGAGATACGCAGTATTTT
j_call: TRBJ2-3
v_call: TRBV5-1
d_call: NA
cdr3_length: 13
clone_size: once

cdr3_aa: CASSSGTGMNTEAFF
cdr3_nt: TGTGCCAGCAGCTCTGGGACAGGGATGAACACTGAAGCTTTCTTT
j_call: TRBJ1-1
v_call: TRBV7-6
d_call: TRBD1
cdr3_length: 15
clone_size: NA

cdr3_aa: CASSDDRGSGNTIYF
cdr3_nt: TGTGCCAGCAGCGACGACAGGGGGAGTGGAAACACCATATATTTT
j_call: TRBJ1-3
v_call: TRBV9
d_call: TRBD1
cdr3_length: 15
clone_size: NA

cdr3_aa: CASSPGTGSTGELFF
cdr3_nt: TGCGCCAGCAGCCCGGGGACAGGAAGCACCGGGGAGCTGTTTTTT
j_call: TRBJ2-2
v_call: TRBV5-1
d_call: TRBD1
cdr3_length: 15
clone_size: NA

cdr3_aa: CASSRQAQGGYTF
cdr3_nt: TGTGCCAGCAGTCGACAGGCACAGGGTGGCTACACCTTC
j_call: TRBJ1-2
v_call: TRBV6-6
d_call: NA
cdr3_length: 13
clone_size: once

cdr3_aa: CASSLESYGYTF
cdr3_nt: TGTGCCAGCAGCTTAGAGAGCTATGGCTACACCTTC
j_call: TRBJ1-2
v_call: TRBV7-9
d_call: NA
cdr3_length: 12
clone_size: NA

cdr3_aa: CASSLGQGNTEAFF
cdr3_nt: TGTGCCAGCAGCTTAGGTCAGGGGAACACTGAAGCTTTCTTT
j_call: TRBJ1-1
v_call: TRBV7-6
d_call: NA
cdr3_length: 14
clone_size: NA

cdr3_aa: CASSPGTSGGGSGTQYF
cdr3_nt: TGTGCCAGCAGCCCAGGGACTAGCGGGGGAGGCTCCGGTACGCAGTATTTT
j_call: TRBJ2-3
v_call: TRBV7-6
d_call: TRBD2
cdr3_length: 17
clone_size: NA

cdr3_aa: CASSPDPRLAGGMFHEQFF
cdr3_nt: TGTGCCAGCAGTCCTGACCCTCGACTAGCGGGGGGGATGTTCCATGAGCAGTTCTTC
j_call: TRBJ2-1
v_call: TRBV27
d_call: TRBD2
cdr3_length: 19
clone_size: NA

cdr3_aa: CASSPAGGNQPQHF
cdr3_nt: TGTGCCAGCAGCCCCGCCGGGGGCAATCAGCCCCAGCATTTT
j_call: TRBJ1-5
v_call: TRBV7-3
d_call: NA
cdr3_length: 14
clone_size: NA

cdr3_aa: CASSFSIDRVANSPLHF
cdr3_nt: TGTGCCAGCAGCTTTTCAATCGACAGGGTTGCGAATTCACCCCTCCACTTT
j_call: TRBJ1-6
v_call: TRBV7-3
d_call: TRBD1
cdr3_length: 17
clone_size: NA

cdr3_aa: CASSFIGRESNTEAFF
cdr3_nt: TGTGCCAGCAGCTTTATTGGGCGAGAATCGAACACTGAAGCTTTCTTT
j_call: TRBJ1-1
v_call: TRBV5-6
d_call: NA
cdr3_length: 16
clone_size: NA

cdr3_aa: CASSFGLAGVETQYF
cdr3_nt: TGCGCCAGCAGCTTCGGACTAGCGGGCGTGGAGACCCAGTACTTC
j_call: TRBJ2-5
v_call: TRBV5-1
d_call: TRBD2
cdr3_length: 15
clone_size: NA

cdr3_aa: CASSSSGGSYNEQFF
cdr3_nt: TGTGCCAGCAGCTCCAGCGGGGGATCCTACAATGAGCAGTTCTTC
j_call: TRBJ2-1
v_call: TRBV7-6
d_call: TRBD2
cdr3_length: 15
clone_size: NA

cdr3_aa: CASSSTGGSTEAFF
cdr3_nt: TGTGCCAGCAGCTCTACAGGGGGCTCCACTGAAGCTTTCTTT
j_call: TRBJ1-1
v_call: TRBV7-9
d_call: TRBD1
cdr3_length: 14
clone_size: NA

cdr3_aa: CAWNRGWTDTQYF
cdr3_nt: TGTGCCTGGAACAGGGGTTGGACAGATACGCAGTATTTT
j_call: TRBJ2-3
v_call: TRBV30
d_call: TRBD1
cdr3_length: 13
clone_size: NA

cdr3_aa: CAWSRQDLNTEAFF
cdr3_nt: TGTGCCTGGAGCCGACAGGATTTGAACACTGAAGCTTTCTTT
j_call: TRBJ1-1
v_call: TRBV30
d_call: NA
cdr3_length: 14
clone_size: NA

cdr3_aa: CASSYEERGYTF
cdr3_nt: TGTGCCAGCAGTTATGAGGAGCGCGGCTACACCTTC
j_call: TRBJ1-2
v_call: TRBV6-2/TRBV6-3
d_call: NA
cdr3_length: 12
clone_size: once